Listed below are T cell receptor beta chains from one sample, sequenced in a study of shared clonotypes between healthy human individuals. TCRdb keeps only in-frame clones here, not all; method: immunoSEQ multiplex PCR. The sample yields about 960,000 clones, over 75% seen once. The sequenced material came from memory CD4+ T cells sorted from blood. The receptors come from a man aged 18 to 29 in good health. Each CDR3 is given with its conserved first and last residue. The D gene is left open where the match is weak. Clone sizes are given selectively: once, few, many, or a class where the clone is expanded.

d_gene,v_gene,abundance,j_gene,CDR3aa,CDR3nt
-,TRBV6-1,-,TRBJ2-1,CASSTISYNEQFF,TGTGCCAGCAGCACTATAAGCTACAATGAGCAGTTCTTC
-,TRBV11-2,few,TRBJ2-7,CASSLGWGGSAYEQYF,TGTGCCAGCAGCTTAGGATGGGGCGGGTCGGCCTACGAGCAGTACTTC
-,TRBV11-2,-,TRBJ2-7,CASSLGGQGIDEQYF,TGTGCCAGCAGCTTAGGGGGCCAGGGAATTGACGAGCAGTACTTC
-,TRBV5-1,-,TRBJ1-2,CASSLLQGANYGYTF,TGCGCCAGCAGCTTGCTACAGGGAGCTAACTATGGCTACACCTTC
-,TRBV6-5,-,TRBJ2-7,CASSVTGSPSYEQYF,TGTGCCAGCAGTGTAACAGGGTCCCCCTCCTACGAGCAGTACTTC
-,TRBV7-8,-,TRBJ1-3,CASSLREFGNTIYF,TGTGCCAGCAGCTTGAGGGAGTTTGGAAACACCATATATTTT
TRBD1,TRBV6-6,few,TRBJ2-3,CASRSTGGGTDTQYF,TGTGCCAGCAGATCCACAGGGGGCGGCACAGATACGCAGTATTTT
TRBD1,TRBV2,-,TRBJ2-7,CASGGQGAYEQYF,TGTGCCAGCGGGGGACAGGGGGCTTACGAGCAGTACTTC
TRBD1,TRBV11-2,few,TRBJ2-7,CASSRGQDYEQYF,TGTGCCAGCAGCAGGGGACAGGACTACGAGCAGTACTTC
TRBD1,TRBV29-1,-,TRBJ2-6,CSVQGITGANVLTF,TGCAGCGTACAGGGGATTACTGGGGCCAACGTCCTGACTTTC
-,TRBV5-1,-,TRBJ1-4,CASSSGSSVINEKLFF,TGCGCCAGCAGCTCCGGGTCCTCCGTTATTAATGAAAAACTGTTTTTT
TRBD2,TRBV10-3,-,TRBJ2-3,CAISVSGGRDTQYF,TGTGCCATCAGTGTTAGCGGGGGCCGGGATACGCAGTATTTT
-,TRBV2,-,TRBJ1-5,CASSSVDFYSNQPQHF,TGTGCCAGCAGTAGCGTCGACTTTTATAGCAATCAGCCCCAGCATTTT